The clone carrying this T cell receptor (beta chain) was found a few times. Its target is not known. The entry originates in a study of CD8+CD57+ T cells in acquired aplastic anemia. For the study at large: The average read count for CD4+ cells in healthy donors was roughly 10 million. Study observations and caveats: Simpson's diversity of CD8+ cells was not significantly different in patients compared with controls.

The V and J ends lost 6 bases and 8 bases, in that order; junction bases with no gene match: 9. CDR3 length: 14 residues. Genomic DNA served as template for TCR beta VDJ and CDR3 profiling. TCRdb re-called the reads through MiXCR, storing one row per CDR3 protein. The sample shows about 220,000 distinct CDR3 sequences, 30% to 40% of them seen only once. The specimen was sorted CD4+, CD8+, or CD8+CD57+ T cells (not recorded which) from PBMCs. This chain links TRBV12-3 or TRBV12-4 with TRBJ1-4; TRBD1 matches 7 bases. The sequence was obtained from a human donor in good health, serving as a control. The CDR3 sequence is CASSPQGIGEKLFF. CDR3 nucleotide sequence: TGTGCCAGCAGCCCACAGGGGATTGGGGAAAAACTGTTTTTT.